A single sample is the source of the 19 T cell receptor beta chains below, sequenced in a study of blood T cells in healthy people across ages. A J-beta primer mix and a sample-barcoded 5' primer were used in a second PCR of about 7 to 12 cycles. TCRdb fed the 5' RACE reads into MiXCR, producing one record per CDR3 protein. The table includes under 700,000 distinct CDR3 sequences, approximately 25% detected once. The sample was also reused in another study, on T cells of mothers and their children.

The sample taken for sequencing was blood. The source of these receptors is a boy aged 5-17 years in good health.

This clonotype has only a few counts. Here the CDR3 DNA reads TGTGCCAGCAGCAAATGGGGCCAGTCCTACGAGCAGTACTTC. It specifies CASSKWGQSYEQYF. V usage is TRBV6-2 or TRBV6-3 and J usage is TRBJ2-5; tentative D call: TRBD1 (5 bases). The closer fit of TRBJ2-7 to the DNA end suggests the J call may be wrong. This CDR3 region has 14 residues. Germline V CDR1 and CDR2: MNHEY, SVGEGT.

Many counts were recorded for this clonotype. The J gene is TRBJ2-7, the V gene TRBV5-1, with 7 bases lining up with TRBD1. Losses at the gene ends were 0 bases for V and 4 bases for J; bases not matched to a gene: 7. The CDR3 length is 15 residues. Germline V gene data show CDR1 as SGHRS and CDR2 as YFSETQ. This CDR3 is CASSLASGTVYEQYF. CDR3 sequence (DNA): TGCGCCAGCAGCTTGGCCTCCGGGACAGTGTACGAGCAGTACTTC.

This clonotype was observed a few times. J is TRBJ2-5 and V is TRBV7-9; D possibly matches TRBD1 or TRBD2 (6 bases each). The ends were cut back, 8 bases at V and 2 bases at J, with 18 bases in the middle. The germline V gene has CDR1 SEHNR and CDR2 FQNEAQ (reference sequence). This CDR3 comprises 15 residues. This CDR3 is CASFDGGQVQETQYF. CDR3 nucleotides: TGTGCCAGCTTCGATGGGGGGCAGGTACAAGAGACCCAGTACTTC.

The chain joins TRBV27 to TRBJ1-5; TRBD1 matches 9 bases. Per germline, CDR1 MNHEY and CDR2 SMNVEV (reference sequence). J gave up 5 bases and V 5 bases, and 13 bases lay outside the gene matches. The CDR3 extends over 17 amino acids. CDR3 bases: TGTGCCAGCAGTCCCAAATCCGGGACAGGGATTTATCAGCCCCAGCATTTT. This gives the protein CASSPKSGTGIYQPQHF.

Comment on this clonotype: This sequence may be a read error, since a much larger clone differs from it by one base. The chain couples TRBV6-4 to TRBJ1-1; unclear D gene. CDR3 length: 13 amino acids. Between the trimmed V and J ends, which lost 2 bases and 2 bases, there was a span of 6 bases. CDR1 is MRHNA and CDR2 is SNTAGT in the germline V gene. CDR3 protein: CASSDRANTEAFF. As DNA, the CDR3 is TGTGCCAGCAGTGACCGGGCCAACACTGAAGCTTTCTTT.

This clonotype was observed a few times. The chain links TRBV4-3 to TRBJ1-1; D not resolved. The germline gives CDR1 LGHNA, CDR2 YSLEER. V was clipped by 2 bases and J by 3 bases, with 13 bases between them. This CDR3 has 15 amino acids. DNA for the CDR3: TGCGCCAGCAGCCAATATCCGGGAGTGGACACTGAAGCTTTCTTT. This sequence encodes CASSQYPGVDTEAFF.

The chain links TRBV7-2 to TRBJ1-6, with a weak D call TRBD1 (6 bases). Germline CDR1 reads SGHTA; CDR2 reads FQGNSA. Trimming left V 10 bases short and J 3 bases short, with 13 bases between. This CDR3 is built from 14 residues. The CDR3 sequence: CATTDRSYNSPLHF. The CDR3 DNA follows: TGTGCCACCACAGACAGGAGCTATAATTCACCCCTCCACTTT. Full variable domain (missing parts from reference TRBV7-2 and TRBJ1-6): GAGVSQSPSNKVTEKGKDVELRCDPISGHTALYWYRQSLGQGLEFLIYFQGNSAPDKSGLPSDRFSAERTGGSVSTLTIQRTQQEDSAVYLCATTDRSYNSPLHFGNGTRLTVT.

This clonotype was counted only a few times. The J gene is TRBJ2-1, the V gene TRBV20-1; D call uncertain. The V and J ends lost 0 bases and 4 bases respectively, with 13 bases between them. Germline loops: CDR1 DFQATT, CDR2 SNEGSKA (reference sequence). CDR3 size: 15 residues. CDR3 region: CSARDSQVAYNEQFF. The CDR3 DNA is TGCAGTGCTAGAGATAGTCAGGTAGCTTACAATGAGCAGTTCTTC.

This clonotype was counted ten times or more. V usage is TRBV20-1 and J usage is TRBJ2-7, with 10 bases that match TRBD2. V was pared by 2 bases and J by 3 bases, with 7 bases of the junction left unmatched. The CDR3 covers 15 residues. CDR1 is DFQATT, CDR2 SNEGSKA, per germline (reference sequence). Here the CDR3 reads CSARYGLAGDYEQYF. Written as DNA, the CDR3 is TGCAGTGCTAGATACGGGCTAGCGGGAGACTACGAGCAGTACTTC.

This clonotype came up a few times. The rearrangement uses TRBV3-1 and TRBJ2-5, with 14 positions matching TRBD2. The DNA end favors TRBJ2-1, so the J call may be wrong. The CDR3 spans 15 residues. The germline gives CDR1 LGHDT, CDR2 YNNKEL (reference sequence). The CDR3 bases are TGTGCCAGCAGCCCCCAGACTAGCGGGGGGGCTGAGCAGTTCTTC. The encoded protein is CASSPQTSGGAEQFF.

V gene TRBV6-2 or TRBV6-3 combines with J gene TRBJ1-2; D gene ambiguous. Between the trimmed V and J ends, which lost 7 bases and 4 bases, there was a span of 13 bases. CDR3 length: 13 amino acids. The V gene's germline CDR1 is MNHEY and CDR2 SVGEGT. CDR3 in DNA: TGTGCCAGCACCCCAAAGGAATCCTATGGCTACACCTTC. It encodes CASTPKESYGYTF.

V is TRBV20-1 and J is TRBJ2-5, with 7 bases fitting TRBD2. The CDR3 totals 15 residues. Germline trimming cut 4 bases from V and 2 bases from J; bases unmatched to any gene: 10. Germline V gives CDR1 DFQATT, CDR2 SNEGSKA (reference sequence). As DNA, the CDR3 is TGCAGTGCTACGCTTTCTGGGGGGGTACAAGAGACCCAGTACTTC. Amino acids: CSATLSGGVQETQYF.

This sequence joins TRBV27 and TRBJ2-7; D not resolved. The V end lost 4 bases, the J end lost 2 bases, and 12 bases lay between the germline ends. Germline V gives CDR1 MNHEY, CDR2 SMNVEV (reference sequence). The CDR3 extends over 14 amino acids. Here the CDR3 reads CASSSIPLPYEQYF. The DNA of the CDR3 is TGTGCCAGCAGTTCCATTCCACTCCCCTACGAGCAGTACTTC.

This rearrangement joins TRBV24-1 to TRBJ2-3, with D uncertain. CDR1 and CDR2 from the germline V gene are KGHDR and SFDVKD. Trimming removed 2 bases at V and 12 bases at J, with 8 bases between. CDR3 length: 11 residues. The CDR3 bases are TGTGCCACCAGTGATTCGCGACTCCAGTATTTT. Translation: CATSDSRLQYF.

The chain is built from TRBV12-5 and TRBJ1-1; 7 nucleotides match TRBD1. The germline gives CDR1 LGHNT, CDR2 FRNRAP. Trimming at V came to 5 bases and at J to 8 bases, leaving 11 bases not matched to a gene. The CDR3 sequence is 14 residues long. This chain's CDR3 is CASGPENRGGEAFF. As DNA, the CDR3 is TGTGCTAGTGGTCCGGAAAACAGGGGCGGGGAAGCTTTCTTT. The whole variable domain, filled in from reference TRBV12-5 and TRBJ1-1, reads DARVTQTPRHKVTEMGQEVTMRCQPILGHNTVFWYRQTMMQGLELLAYFRNRAPLDDSGMPKDRFSAEMPDATLATLKIQPSEPRDSAVYFCASGPENRGGEAFFGQGTRLTVV.

This clonotype was seen only a few times. CDR3 sequence (DNA): TGTGCCAGCAGCTACACAACGGGACCCGTTGATGAGCAGTTCTTC. It specifies CASSYTTGPVDEQFF. The chain couples TRBV7-9 to TRBJ2-1, with D perhaps given as TRBD1 or TRBD2 (5 bases each). The CDR3 has 15 amino acids. Germline CDR1 reads SEHNR; CDR2 reads FQNEAQ (reference sequence). V was trimmed by 4 bases and J by 8 bases, leaving 18 bases between them.

J is TRBJ2-2 and V is TRBV7-2; D is tentatively TRBD1 or TRBD2 (5 bases each). CDR1 SGHTA and CDR2 FQGNSA come from the germline V gene. The CDR3 is 16 residues long. V was trimmed by 2 bases and J by 2 bases, leaving 12 bases between them. The CDR3 sequence: CASSLSPGRNTGELFF. The CDR3 DNA sequence: TGTGCCAGCAGCTTATCCCCGGGACGAAACACCGGGGAGCTGTTTTTT. The complete variable domain, with remaining parts taken from reference TRBV7-2 and TRBJ2-2, reads GAGVSQSPSNKVTEKGKDVELRCDPISGHTALYWYRQSLGQGLEFLIYFQGNSAPDKSGLPSDRFSAERTGGSVSTLTIQRTQQEDSAVYLCASSLSPGRNTGELFFGEGSRLTVL.

The chain has TRBV27 and TRBJ1-3; D is undetermined. The germline gives CDR1 MNHEY, CDR2 SMNVEV (reference sequence). The V end was cut by 4 bases, the J end by 7 bases, with 14 bases between. This CDR3 spans 14 amino acids. The chain's CDR3 is CASSYRAFGNTIYF. The CDR3 DNA reads as TGTGCCAGCAGTTATAGGGCCTTCGGGAACACCATATATTTT.

This CDR3 is CSVPRQGASDTQYF. CDR3 sequence (DNA): TGCAGCGTCCCAAGACAGGGGGCGTCAGATACGCAGTATTTT. The chain carries TRBV29-1 and TRBJ2-3, with 10 bases that match TRBD1. This CDR3 has 14 residues. J gave up 4 bases and V 6 bases, and 7 bases lay outside the gene matches. Germline loops: CDR1 SQVTM, CDR2 ANQGSEA.